The T cell receptor (beta chain) under discussion was sequenced for a study of blood T cell repertoires in COVID-19. Data came from immunoSEQ multiplex PCR; TCRdb stores just in-frame clones and leaves some out. The sample has 120,000 or so clones, approximately 85% seen once. Trimming left V 9 bases short and J 6 bases short, with 17 bases between. The CDR3 sequence is 14 residues long. Germline CDR1 MRHNA, CDR2 SNTAGT. The gene calls are TRBV6-4 and TRBJ2-2, with a tentative D call TRBD2 (6 bases). Sequenced: peripheral blood. The receptor comes from a woman aged 80 or over with acute or convalescent COVID-19. CDR3 loop: CASSTRVAAGELFF. In DNA form, the CDR3 reads TGTGCCAGTTCGACTAGGGTGGCGGCCGGGGAGCTGTTTTTT.